This entry describes one TCR beta chain. This entry comes from a study of blood T cell repertoires in COVID-19. Whole-study context: The origin of the acute and convalescent COVID-19 samples was the United States, Italy and Spain.

In germline, CDR1 is MNHEY, CDR2 SVGEGT. The CDR3 extends over 17 amino acids. V was clipped by 0 bases and J by 7 bases; unmatched bases: 14. Study processing details: Counts of nucleated cells, estimated from reference gene primer amplification, were obtained. Clones were read by immunoSEQ multiplex PCR, and TCRdb kept only the in-frame ones, dropping some. V and J calls and clone size are those listed in that table; D and trimming were worked out from the DNA. Of around 100,000 clones in the sample, over 65% are singletons; the top ten hold just under 4%. This sequence joins TRBV6-2 or TRBV6-3 and TRBJ2-7; TRBD2 matches 8 bases. The material sequenced was peripheral blood. The sequence was collected from a man between 65 and 79 years old with COVID-19, enrolled during active disease. The CDR3 loop reads CASSYSQRETLRGEQYF. CDR3 in DNA: TGTGCCAGCAGTTACTCTCAGCGGGAGACCCTTCGGGGGGAGCAGTACTTC.